This record covers a single TCR beta chain. Its antigen is undetermined. The sample belongs to a study of vaccination and CD4 T cells after COVID-19. Cultured CD4+ T-cell DNA underwent Oncomine TCR Beta short-read sequencing. TCRdb passed the PCR reads through MiXCR, listing each CDR3 protein once. The repertoire consists of 15,000 to 25,000 distinct CDR3 sequences, with approximately 40% occurring once and the leading ten covering around an eighth. CDR1 is DFQATT and CDR2 is SNEGSKA in the germline V gene (reference sequence). The CDR3 consists of 16 residues. The V end was cut by 2 bases, the J end by 4 bases, with 18 bases between. The treatment denotes: approximately 9-day PBMC culture with coronavirus spike peptide pools or control peptides (ViraFEST assay).

The chain has TRBV20-1 and TRBJ2-1; tentatively, D is TRBD1 or TRBD2 (6 bases each). This TCR was sampled from a human donor with COVID-19. Sample: cultured CD4+ T cells from blood. The CDR3 nucleotides are TGCAGTGCTAGATCGAACTCGGGGGCCCGGTACAATGAGCAGTTCTTC. Amino acids: CSARSNSGARYNEQFF.